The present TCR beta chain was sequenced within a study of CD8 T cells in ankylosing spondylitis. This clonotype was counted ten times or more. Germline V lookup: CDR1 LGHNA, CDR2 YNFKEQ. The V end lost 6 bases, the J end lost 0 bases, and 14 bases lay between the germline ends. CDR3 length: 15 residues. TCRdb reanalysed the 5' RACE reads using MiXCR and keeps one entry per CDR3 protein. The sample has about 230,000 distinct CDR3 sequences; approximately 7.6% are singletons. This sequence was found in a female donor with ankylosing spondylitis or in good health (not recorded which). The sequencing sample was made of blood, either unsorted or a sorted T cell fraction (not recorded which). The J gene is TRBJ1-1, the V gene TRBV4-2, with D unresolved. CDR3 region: CASSLGQDLNTEAFF. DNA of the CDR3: TGTGCCAGCAGTTTAGGTCAGGACTTGAACACTGAAGCTTTCTTT.